These 23 T cell receptor beta chains were sequenced from one sample in a study of blood T cell repertoires in COVID-19. Profiling relied on immunoSEQ multiplex PCR, and the TCRdb table lists in-frame clones only, not all of them. The top ten hold about 0.8% of the sample, which has 150,000 to 200,000 clones, 75% to 90% seen once. Sequenced: PBMCs or T cells enriched from blood (not recorded which). The receptors stem from a woman between 18 and 29 years old who had recovered from COVID-19.

V gene TRBV6-4 combines with J gene TRBJ2-1, with 10 bases identical to TRBD2. CDR3 length equals 15 residues. With 4 bases clipped from V and 8 bases from J, the junction kept 8 bases outside the gene matches. Per germline, CDR1 MRHNA and CDR2 SNTAGT. CDR3 loop: CASSVGPSGSDEQFF. The CDR3 DNA reads TGTGCCAGCAGTGTAGGGCCTAGCGGGAGTGATGAGCAGTTCTTC.

The V gene is TRBV19, the J gene TRBJ1-5; D is possibly TRBD1 (5 bases). Between the trimmed V and J ends, which lost 3 bases and 5 bases, there was a span of 14 bases. Germline CDR1 is LNHDA and CDR2 is SQIVND (reference sequence). This CDR3 region has 15 residues. The CDR3 loop reads CASSIQPGMDQPQHF. In DNA, the CDR3 is TGTGCCAGTAGTATTCAACCAGGGATGGATCAGCCCCAGCATTTT.

The V call is TRBV18, the J call TRBJ1-2; TRBD1 matches at 7 bases. The CDR3 covers 18 residues. The ends lost 3 bases at V and 3 bases at J; junction bases unmatched: 16. CDR1 KGHSH and CDR2 LQKENI come from the germline V gene. The CDR3 bases are TGTGCCAGCTCACCGGGTATGAGAGGGGGCGCTTCGGACTATGGCTACACCTTC. This translates into CASSPGMRGGASDYGYTF.

The chain recombines TRBV6-4 with TRBJ2-2; 9 bases line up with TRBD2. The CDR3 spans 17 residues. Germline CDR1 reads MRHNA; CDR2 reads SNTAGT. J lost 3 bases, V lost 8 bases, and 13 bases had no gene match. CDR3 DNA: TGTGCCAGCTCCAAGAGTAGCGGGAGTGCGGACACCGGGGAGCTGTTTTTT. Encoded protein: CASSKSSGSADTGELFF.

This clone was counted a single time. V is TRBV5-1 and J is TRBJ2-7; 7 nucleotides agree with TRBD1. The CDR3 length is 13 residues. V shed 4 bases, J shed 2 bases, and the junction held 3 bases outside the gene matches. The germline CDR1 and CDR2 sequences are SGHRS and YFSETQ. The CDR3 reads CASSPGTAYEQYF. In DNA form, the CDR3 reads TGCGCCAGCAGCCCCGGGACAGCCTACGAGCAGTACTTC.

The gene calls are TRBV27 and TRBJ2-7; the D is unclear. Germline CDR1 reads MNHEY; CDR2 reads SMNVEV (reference sequence). The CDR3 covers 13 residues. V shed 0 bases and J shed 4 bases, with 7 bases lying between them. The CDR3 sequence: CASSLSPSYEQYF. In nucleotides, the CDR3 is TGTGCCAGCAGTTTATCCCCCTCGTACGAGCAGTACTTC.

The chain links TRBV30 to TRBJ2-7; 10 bases align to TRBD1. Germline values: CDR1 GTSNPN, CDR2 SVGIG (reference sequence). V trimming: 5 bases; J trimming: 5 bases; junction bases outside the gene matches: 9. The CDR3 consists of 14 residues. As DNA, the CDR3 is TGTGCCTGGGGTCGGGGACAGGGGAGGGACGAGCAGTACTTC. It translates to CAWGRGQGRDEQYF.

The chain joins TRBV11-1 to TRBJ2-1, with 9 bases matching TRBD2. The length of the CDR3 is 16 residues. V dropped 3 bases and J dropped 1; count of bases not matched to a gene: 4. CDR1 and CDR2 (germline): SGHAT, FQDESV (reference sequence). The DNA for the CDR3 is TGTGCCAGCAGCTTCAGACTAGCGGCTTCCTACAATGAGCAGTTCTTC. This sequence encodes CASSFRLAASYNEQFF.

The chain recombines TRBV5-6 with TRBJ2-1; D is unclear. The V end was cut by 0 bases, the J end by 0 bases, with 10 bases between. Germline V gene sequence: CDR1 SGHDT, CDR2 YYEEEE. The CDR3 has 16 residues. The CDR3 DNA reads as TGTGCCAGCAGCTTGGCCCGCGGAATCTCCTACAATGAGCAGTTCTTC. Amino acid sequence: CASSLARGISYNEQFF.

The V call is TRBV5-1, the J call TRBJ1-1, with 7 bases that match TRBD1. This CDR3 is 15 amino acids long. The V gene end was trimmed by 4 bases and the J gene end by 1 base; junction bases not matched to a gene: 7. Germline V gene sequence: CDR1 SGHRS, CDR2 YFSETQ. The CDR3 coding sequence is TGCGCCAGCAGCCGTCGACAGGGCACGAACACTGAAGCTTTCTTT. The encoded protein is CASSRRQGTNTEAFF.

The chain joins TRBV7-9 to TRBJ2-2, with 10 bases fitting TRBD2. CDR3 length equals 16 residues. CDR1 is SEHNR, CDR2 FQNEAQ, per germline (reference sequence). Losses at the gene ends were 5 bases for V and 7 bases for J; bases not matched to a gene: 10. For the CDR3, the DNA is TGTGCCAGCAGCCCCCCTAGCGGGAGAGTTGGCGGGGAGCTGTTTTTT. Its translation is CASSPPSGRVGGELFF.

The V and J genes are TRBV5-1 and TRBJ1-2; D unclear. Trimming shortened V by 0 bases and J by 7 bases, and 16 bases separated the two germline ends. Germline V CDR1 and CDR2: SGHRS, YFSETQ. CDR3 length equals 15 residues. As DNA, the CDR3 is TGCGCCAGCAGCTTGGAATGGAGAACGTACACTGGCTACACCTTC. Amino acids: CASSLEWRTYTGYTF.

CDR3 DNA sequence: TGTGCCAGCAGCTTAGTAACGGCGAGGAACGAGCAGTACTTC. Translation: CASSLVTARNEQYF. This sequence joins TRBV7-2 and TRBJ2-7, with unresolved D. This CDR3 has 14 residues. CDR1 SGHTA and CDR2 FQGNSA come from the germline V gene. Trimming pared 1 base from V and 5 bases from J, leaving 12 bases between. Complete variable domain (other parts from reference TRBV7-2 and TRBJ2-7): GAGVSQSPSNKVTEKGKDVELRCDPISGHTALYWYRQSLGQGLEFLIYFQGNSAPDKSGLPSDRFSAERTGGSVSTLTIQRTQQEDSAVYLCASSLVTARNEQYFGPGTRLTVT.

This clone came up once. The gene calls are TRBV29-1 and TRBJ1-2; TRBD1 matches 7 bases. V shed 5 bases, J shed 0 bases, and the junction held 9 bases outside the gene matches. The germline CDR1 and CDR2 sequences are SQVTM and ANQGSEA. This CDR3 contains 15 residues. The CDR3 DNA follows: TGCAGCGTTTCGGGCAGGGGGAATACTAACTATGGCTACACCTTC. It encodes CSVSGRGNTNYGYTF. Variable domain in full (rest from reference TRBV29-1 and TRBJ1-2): SAVISQKPSRDICQRGTSLTIQCQVDSQVTMMFWYRQQPGQSLTLIATANQGSEATYESGFVIDKFPISRPNLTFSTLTVSNMSPEDSSIYLCSVSGRGNTNYGYTFGSGTRLTVV.

This chain links TRBV9 with TRBJ1-2; no firm D call. Trimming cost V 4 bases and J 3 bases, with 10 bases left between them. Germline assignment: CDR1 SGDLS and CDR2 YYNGEE. The CDR3 is 13 residues long. CDR3 residues: CASSPSGDYGYTF. The CDR3 nucleotides are TGTGCCAGCAGCCCCTCCGGGGACTATGGCTACACCTTC.

The J gene is TRBJ2-2, the V gene TRBV9, with D hard to call. CDR1 SGDLS and CDR2 YYNGEE come from the germline V gene. This CDR3 spans 14 amino acids. V dropped 0 bases and J dropped 5 bases, with 8 bases sitting between them. The CDR3 nucleotides read TGTGCCAGCAGCGTAGAACTGTTGACCGGGGAGCTGTTTTTT. Encoded protein: CASSVELLTGELFF.

The chain combines TRBV4-1 with TRBJ1-4; no clear D. This CDR3 has 17 amino acids. V lost 2 bases, J lost 7 bases, and 20 bases lay in between. Germline V gene sequence: CDR1 MGHRA, CDR2 YSYEKL. The CDR3 protein is CASSQMLVPPASEKLFF. The DNA for the CDR3 is TGCGCCAGCAGCCAAATGCTAGTACCGCCAGCTAGTGAAAAACTGTTTTTT.

In its sample, this clone was seen once. The rearrangement uses TRBV13 and TRBJ2-7, with a possible D match to TRBD1 (5 bases). Germline CDR1 PRHDT, CDR2 FYEKMQ (reference sequence). V was cut by 5 bases and J by 2 bases, with 16 bases left in between. The CDR3 totals 15 residues. The CDR3 sequence is CASSQRNRSPYEQYF. CDR3 bases: TGTGCCAGCAGCCAACGAAACAGGAGTCCCTACGAGCAGTACTTC.

This chain joins TRBV6-5 and TRBJ2-7; 9 bases are shared with TRBD1. The germline gives CDR1 MNHEY, CDR2 SVGAGI. V lost 5 bases, J lost 6 bases, and 8 bases stayed unmatched. The CDR3 contains 14 residues. The CDR3 spells CASSRQGVSGEQYF. The CDR3 DNA sequence: TGTGCCAGCAGTAGACAGGGGGTGAGTGGCGAGCAGTACTTC.

CDR3 residues: CASSLGDALYRETQYF. Written as DNA, the CDR3 is TGTGCCAGCAGCTTAGGTGACGCACTCTACAGAGAGACCCAGTACTTC. This chain links TRBV7-2 with TRBJ2-5; D remains ambiguous. This CDR3 contains 16 residues. V was trimmed by 1 base and J by 4 bases, leaving 16 bases between them. The germline gives CDR1 SGHTA, CDR2 FQGNSA. The variable domain in full, with the rest retrieved from reference TRBV7-2 and TRBJ2-5, is GAGVSQSPSNKVTEKGKDVELRCDPISGHTALYWYRQSLGQGLEFLIYFQGNSAPDKSGLPSDRFSAERTGGSVSTLTIQRTQQEDSAVYLCASSLGDALYRETQYFGPGTRLLVL.

The chain links TRBV6-2 or TRBV6-3 to TRBJ2-7; D is possibly TRBD2 (5 bases). Trimming pared 0 bases from V and 6 bases from J, leaving 18 bases between. The CDR3 length is 16 residues. The germline CDR1 and CDR2 sequences are MNHEY and SVGEGT. The CDR3 sequence: CASSYSMGGSGVEQYF. The CDR3 nucleotides read TGTGCCAGCAGTTACTCGATGGGTGGGAGTGGAGTCGAGCAGTACTTC.

The chain combines TRBV28 with TRBJ2-5; TRBD1 matches 9 bases. The trim removed 6 bases at V and 2 bases at J, leaving 4 bases unmatched. Germline-derived CDR1 and CDR2 are MDHEN and SYDVKM. The CDR3 length is 14 residues. The CDR3: CASSRDREQETQYF. DNA of the CDR3: TGTGCCAGCAGCCGGGACAGGGAACAAGAGACCCAGTACTTC. The variable domain in full, with the rest retrieved from reference TRBV28 and TRBJ2-5, is DVKVTQSSRYLVKRTGEKVFLECVQDMDHENMFWYRQDPGLGLRLIYFSYDVKMKEKGDIPEGYSVSREKKERFSLILESASTNQTSMYLCASSRDREQETQYFGPGTRLLVL.

The gene calls are TRBV7-9 and TRBJ2-1; 8 bases agree with TRBD2. The CDR3 consists of 14 residues. In germline, CDR1 is SEHNR, CDR2 FQNEAQ (reference sequence). Trimming took 7 bases from V and 4 from J; bases not matched to a gene: 6. Here the CDR3 DNA reads TGTGCCAGCACTACGACTAGCGAGTACAATGAGCAGTTCTTC. Its protein product is CASTTTSEYNEQFF. Using reference TRBV7-9 and TRBJ2-1 for the parts outside the CDR3, the full variable domain is DTGVSQNPRHKITKRGQNVTFRCDPISEHNRLYWYRQTLGQGPEFLTYFQNEAQLEKSRLLSDRFSAERPKGSFSTLEIQRTEQGDSAMYLCASTTTSEYNEQFFGPGTRLTVL.